Each of the 30 T cell receptor beta chains below was sequenced from the same sample in a study of post-analysis software for immune sequencing data. Study observations and caveats: Several TRBV segments occurring more often in patients than controls included TRBV5-6, TRBV5-1 and TRBV20-1.

Carried by the TCR beta cDNA libraries were unique molecular identifiers. TCRdb fed the PCR reads into MiXCR, producing one record per CDR3 protein. Among 700,000 to 900,000 distinct CDR3 sequences listed, about 43% were seen once. The antigens for these receptors are not known. The specimen was blood. The receptor source for this set is a girl between 5 and 17 years old with multiple sclerosis.

J is TRBJ1-5 and V is TRBV12-3 or TRBV12-4; D might be TRBD1 (6 bases). Trimming removed 2 bases at V and 4 bases at J, with 15 bases between. The CDR3 covers 16 residues. The CDR3 sequence: CASSLWVEGGNQPQHF. The CDR3 DNA is TGTGCCAGCAGTTTATGGGTCGAGGGGGGGAATCAGCCCCAGCATTTT.

This rearrangement joins TRBV29-1 to TRBJ1-1; no definite D call. The germline V gene encodes CDR1 SQVTM and CDR2 ANQGSEA. Trimming cost V 1 base and J 0 bases, with 6 bases left between them. This CDR3 comprises 13 residues. CDR3 sequence (DNA): TGCAGCGTTGAAGGGAGAATGAACACTGAAGCTTTCTTT. Its protein product is CSVEGRMNTEAFF.

Worth noting for this clonotype: At one end the junction does not follow the germline gene, possibly because of a read error. V gene TRBV10-3 combines with J gene TRBJ2-3, with no clear D. Per germline, CDR1 ENHRY and CDR2 SYGVKD. The CDR3 has 16 amino acids. The CDR3 is CAISESNRVHTATQYF. The CDR3 DNA reads as TGTGCCATCAGTGAGTCGAACCGAGTCCACACAGCTACGCAGTATTTT.

V gene TRBV18 combines with J gene TRBJ1-5; D unresolved. Looked up from germline, CDR1 is KGHSH and CDR2 is LQKENI. The CDR3 extends over 14 amino acids. V lost 1 base to trimming and J lost 5 bases, with 9 bases between them. The CDR3 is CASSPQGPDQPQHF. The CDR3 bases are TGTGCCAGCTCACCACAGGGTCCCGATCAGCCCCAGCATTTT.

This clonotype was detected only a few times. V usage is TRBV7-8 and J usage is TRBJ2-7; perhaps TRBD1 as D (7 bases). V lost 7 bases to trimming and J lost 1 base, with 17 bases between them. This CDR3 has 15 amino acids. Germline V gene sequence: CDR1 SGHVS, CDR2 FQNEAQ. CDR3 amino acids: CASTQNAGQSYEQYF. DNA of the CDR3: TGTGCCAGCACCCAAAACGCGGGACAGTCCTACGAGCAGTACTTC. Looking up the rest from reference TRBV7-8 and TRBJ2-7 gives the full variable domain: GAGVSQSPRYKVAKRGQDVALRCDPISGHVSLFWYQQALGQGPEFLTYFQNEAQLDKSGLPSDRFFAERPEGSVSTLKIQRTQQEDSAVYLCASTQNAGQSYEQYFGPGTRLTVT.

The chain recombines TRBV19 with TRBJ1-1; 8 bases align to TRBD1. CDR1 is LNHDA, CDR2 SQIVND, per germline (reference sequence). This CDR3 has 14 residues. With V trimmed by 7 bases and J by 5 bases, 9 bases remained unmatched. DNA of the CDR3: TGTGCCAGTACCGATGGACAGGGTTGGACTGAAGCTTTCTTT. Translating gives CASTDGQGWTEAFF.

The chain joins TRBV14 to TRBJ2-4; D is tentatively TRBD1 or TRBD2 (5 bases each). The end of the DNA aligns better with TRBJ2-7, so the J call may be wrong. Germline V gene lookup returns CDR1 SGHDN and CDR2 FVKESK. CDR3 length: 15 residues. CDR3 region: CASSQGRGTYREQYF. The DNA of the CDR3 is TGTGCCAGCAGCCAAGGCCGTGGGACGTATCGCGAGCAGTACTTC.

This chain connects TRBV5-1 to TRBJ2-1, with 9 positions matching TRBD2. The CDR3 extends over 17 amino acids. The ends lost 0 bases at V and 9 bases at J; junction bases unmatched: 13. Germline V gives CDR1 SGHRS, CDR2 YFSETQ. In nucleotides, the CDR3 is TGCGCCAGCAGCTTGGACTTGCGGGAGGGCCGAGGCACTGAGCAGTTCTTC. As protein: CASSLDLREGRGTEQFF.

The chain combines TRBV20-1 with TRBJ2-7; no reliable D call. Per the germline V gene, CDR1 is DFQATT and CDR2 is SNEGSKA (reference sequence). V lost 1 base, J lost 3 bases, and 13 bases lay in between. The CDR3 has 14 amino acids. The CDR3 nucleotides read TGCAGTGCTAGAGGGGCTAGAAATTTCTACGAGCAGTACTTC. Amino acid sequence: CSARGARNFYEQYF.

This clonotype turned up a few times. V and J are TRBV13 and TRBJ1-1; TRBD1 might be the D (5 bases). The CDR3 has 14 amino acids. Germline V CDR1 and CDR2: PRHDT, FYEKMQ (reference sequence). Trimming stripped 7 bases from V and 4 bases from J, with 16 bases between. CDR3: CASTRGGYLTEAFF. CDR3 coding DNA: TGTGCCAGCACTCGCGGGGGTTACCTCACTGAAGCTTTCTTT. The entire variable domain, with the rest obtained from reference TRBV13 and TRBJ1-1, is as follows: AAGVIQSPRHLIKEKRETATLKCYPIPRHDTVYWYQQGPGQDPQFLISFYEKMQSDKGSIPDRFSAQQFSDYHSELNMSSLELGDSALYFCASTRGGYLTEAFFGQGTRLTVV.

This clonotype appeared a single time. The chain is built from TRBV4-2 and TRBJ2-3; 9 bases fit TRBD2. CDR1 is LGHNA and CDR2 is YNFKEQ in the germline V gene. Trimming cost V 0 bases and J 4 bases; bases outside gene matches: 8. The CDR3 is 17 residues long. CDR3 coding DNA: TGTGCCAGCAGCCAAGAGCCCCCACTAGCGGGCGCAGATACGCAGTATTTT. Its protein product is CASSQEPPLAGADTQYF.

The V call is TRBV7-9, the J call TRBJ2-7; 10 bases align to TRBD2. From germline, CDR1 is SEHNR and CDR2 FQNEAQ (reference sequence). The CDR3 is made up of 15 amino acids. The junction had 10 bases not matched to a gene; V was cut back by 4 bases and J by 7 bases. Here the CDR3 reads CASSSLLAGVHEQYF. The CDR3 DNA sequence: TGTGCCAGCAGCTCGCTCCTAGCGGGAGTCCATGAGCAGTACTTC.

The J gene is TRBJ2-6, the V gene TRBV7-9; 15 positions agree with TRBD2. CDR1 and CDR2 (germline): SEHNR, FQNEAQ (reference sequence). This CDR3 is built from 20 residues. The V gene end was trimmed by 3 bases and the J gene end by 1 base; junction bases not matched to a gene: 7. The CDR3 is CASSFTPGTSGRSGANVLTF. The CDR3 DNA reads TGTGCCAGCAGCTTTACCCCCGGGACTAGCGGGAGGTCTGGGGCCAACGTCCTGACTTTC.

In DNA form, the CDR3 reads TGCAGTGTACCCAGGGACAGACCAGGTGGCTACACCTTC. The encoded protein is CSVPRDRPGGYTF. The genes are TRBV20-1 and TRBJ1-2; 7 bases fit TRBD1. Germline-derived CDR1 and CDR2 are DFQATT and SNEGSKA (reference sequence). The CDR3 spans 13 residues. With 7 bases clipped from V and 7 bases from J, the junction kept 12 bases outside the gene matches.

This clonotype was seen only a few times. The chain recombines TRBV10-1 with TRBJ2-1; 13 bases are a match to TRBD2. Trimming took 3 bases from V and 7 from J; bases not matched to a gene: 3. The CDR3 sequence is 15 residues long. Germline CDR1 is WNHNN and CDR2 is SYGVQD (reference sequence). The CDR3 DNA reads TGCGCCAGCAGTGATGGGGGACTAGCGGGAAATGAGCAGTTCTTC. This encodes CASSDGGLAGNEQFF.

V and J are TRBV29-1 and TRBJ2-3; 8 nucleotides line up with TRBD2. With V trimmed by 6 bases and J by 5 bases, 13 bases remained unmatched. The CDR3 runs to 15 residues. Germline values: CDR1 SQVTM, CDR2 ANQGSEA. The CDR3 reads CSVAKIAGRQDTQYF. The DNA for the CDR3 is TGCAGCGTGGCTAAAATAGCGGGAAGGCAAGATACGCAGTATTTT.

The V and J genes are TRBV6-2 or TRBV6-3 and TRBJ2-1; no firm D call. Germline V lookup: CDR1 MNHEY, CDR2 SVGEGT. This CDR3 contains 14 residues. Trimming cost V 0 bases and J 9 bases, with 12 bases left between them. Written as DNA, the CDR3 is TGTGCCAGCAGTTACTCGATAGGGTCGGGTGAGCAGTTCTTC. It specifies CASSYSIGSGEQFF.

The V gene is TRBV12-3 or TRBV12-4, the J gene TRBJ2-2; no clear D. CDR3 length: 14 residues. V lost 7 bases, J lost 3 bases, and 12 bases lay in between. The DNA of the CDR3 is TGTGCCAGCAAACCGAACCGAGACACCGGGGAGCTGTTTTTT. Translating gives CASKPNRDTGELFF.

This clonotype was found once. This sequence joins TRBV7-2 and TRBJ2-7; 9 nucleotides agree with TRBD1. The V and J ends lost 1 base and 0 bases, in that order; junction bases with no gene match: 7. The CDR3 totals 17 residues. CDR1 is SGHTA and CDR2 is FQGNSA in the germline V gene. CDR3 nucleotide sequence: TGTGCCAGCAGCTTAGTAGTGGGGACAGGGACCTCCTACGAGCAGTACTTC. This gives the protein CASSLVVGTGTSYEQYF.

Concerning this clonotype: Its ends do not fully match the called genes, so a read error is possible. The genes are TRBV20-1 and TRBJ2-3, with 7 nucleotides matching TRBD2. Per the germline V gene, CDR1 is DFQATT and CDR2 is SNEGSKA (reference sequence). There are 18 residues in the CDR3. This chain's CDR3 is CGARDRSGSGYRTDTQYF. In DNA, the CDR3 is TGCGGTGCTAGAGATCGGTCGGGTAGCGGGTATCGCACAGATACGCAGTATTTT.

V gene TRBV25-1 combines with J gene TRBJ1-6, with D perhaps matching TRBD1 (6 bases). With 2 bases removed from V and 10 bases from J, the gap between germline ends came to 15 bases. Germline CDR1 is MGHDK and CDR2 is SYGVNS. The CDR3 length is 15 residues. The CDR3 is CASSEARGARSPLHF. The DNA of the CDR3 is TGTGCCAGCAGTGAAGCCCGGGGGGCCCGGTCACCCCTCCACTTT.

This clonotype was recorded a few times. The rearrangement uses TRBV7-8 and TRBJ1-4; D might be TRBD1 (6 bases). The CDR3 loop spans 14 amino acids. Germline V gene lookup returns CDR1 SGHVS and CDR2 FQNEAQ. Trimming removed 4 bases from V and 7 bases from J, with 13 bases in between. The CDR3 region has the DNA TGTGCCAGCAGCTCAGGGGTCGGTGGTGAAAAACTGTTTTTT. Residues: CASSSGVGGEKLFF. The whole variable domain, filled in from reference TRBV7-8 and TRBJ1-4, reads GAGVSQSPRYKVAKRGQDVALRCDPISGHVSLFWYQQALGQGPEFLTYFQNEAQLDKSGLPSDRFFAERPEGSVSTLKIQRTQQEDSAVYLCASSSGVGGEKLFFGSGTQLSVL.

This chain uses TRBV18 with TRBJ2-7; 8 nucleotides agree with TRBD2. Germline V gene data show CDR1 as KGHSH and CDR2 as LQKENI. This CDR3 is built from 14 residues. The V gene end was trimmed by 6 bases and the J gene end by 6 bases; junction bases not matched to a gene: 10. CDR3 nucleotides: TGTGCCAGCTCGGCGGGAGGCCTCTATGGCGAGCAGTACTTC. It is translated as CASSAGGLYGEQYF.

This clonotype was detected a few times. The V call is TRBV6-2 or TRBV6-3, the J call TRBJ2-5; TRBD1 is a possible D gene (6 bases). CDR1 is MNHEY, CDR2 SVGEGT, per germline. The V end lost 4 bases, the J end lost 1 base, and 13 bases lay between the germline ends. This CDR3 has 15 amino acids. This chain's CDR3 is CASSSDRIPQETQYF. The CDR3 DNA sequence: TGTGCCAGCAGTTCCGACAGGATACCCCAAGAGACCCAGTACTTC.

This clonotype showed up just once. The chain has TRBV20-1 and TRBJ2-5, with D perhaps given as TRBD1 or TRBD2 (6 bases each). The CDR3 is made up of 14 amino acids. The germline V gene encodes CDR1 DFQATT and CDR2 SNEGSKA (reference sequence). With 6 bases removed from V and 2 bases from J, the gap between germline ends came to 16 bases. Here the CDR3 reads CSASGTGRQETQYF. DNA of the CDR3: TGCAGTGCGAGCGGTACAGGGAGGCAAGAGACCCAGTACTTC.

This clonotype came up once. J is TRBJ2-3 and V is TRBV7-9, with 10 bases aligning to TRBD2. The CDR3 totals 15 residues. Germline V gives CDR1 SEHNR, CDR2 FQNEAQ (reference sequence). V shed 4 bases, J shed 2 bases, and the junction held 3 bases outside the gene matches. CDR3 sequence (DNA): TGTGCCAGCAGCTCTAGCGGGAGTATCACAGATACGCAGTATTTT. Amino acids: CASSSSGSITDTQYF.

This chain links TRBV12-3 or TRBV12-4 with TRBJ1-6, with 7 bases aligning to TRBD1. After removal of 4 bases from V and 11 bases from J, the junction contained 8 bases not matched to a gene. CDR3 length: 14 amino acids. The CDR3 loop reads CASSSGQASAPLHF. CDR3 in DNA: TGTGCCAGCAGTTCAGGACAGGCGTCGGCACCCCTCCACTTT.

The chain is built from TRBV10-2 and TRBJ2-4; D perhaps matches TRBD2 (6 bases). The V gene's germline CDR1 is WSHSY and CDR2 SAAADI. The V and J ends lost 3 bases and 8 bases respectively, with 23 bases between them. The CDR3 loop spans 17 amino acids. In nucleotides, the CDR3 is TGCGCCAGCAGTGACCTCTTGGGGGGAGGTCCATCGGACATTCAGTACTTC. This codes for CASSDLLGGGPSDIQYF.

The V gene is TRBV20-1, the J gene TRBJ2-7, with 10 bases lining up with TRBD2. This CDR3 spans 19 amino acids. Germline CDR1 DFQATT, CDR2 SNEGSKA (reference sequence). Unmatched junction bases numbered 16, after V lost 0 bases and J lost 2 bases. The CDR3 reads CSARDRGSGRTHSPYEQYF. For the CDR3, the DNA is TGCAGTGCTAGAGACCGGGGTAGCGGGAGGACCCACTCCCCCTACGAGCAGTACTTC.

Remarks on this clonotype: A junction boundary mismatches the germline segment, possibly from a read error. The chain uses TRBV5-1 and TRBJ2-1; 10 bases agree with TRBD2. Germline V gene data show CDR1 as SGHRS and CDR2 as YFSETQ. This CDR3 comprises 15 residues. CDR3 sequence: CASGLGLARYNEQFF. CDR3 sequence (DNA): TGCGCCAGCGGCTTGGGACTAGCGAGGTACAATGAGCAGTTCTTC.